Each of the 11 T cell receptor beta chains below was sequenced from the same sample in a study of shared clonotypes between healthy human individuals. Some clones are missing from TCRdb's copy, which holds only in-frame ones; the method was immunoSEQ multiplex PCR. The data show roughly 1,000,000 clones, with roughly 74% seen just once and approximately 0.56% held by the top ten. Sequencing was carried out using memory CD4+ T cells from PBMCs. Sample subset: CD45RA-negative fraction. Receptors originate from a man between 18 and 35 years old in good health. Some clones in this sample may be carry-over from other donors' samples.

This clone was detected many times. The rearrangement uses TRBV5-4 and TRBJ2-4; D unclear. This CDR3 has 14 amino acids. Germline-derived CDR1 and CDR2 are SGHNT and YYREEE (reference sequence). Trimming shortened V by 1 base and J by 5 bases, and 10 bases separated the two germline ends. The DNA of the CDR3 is TGTGCCAGCAGCTTGCGGTATAGAGAAAACATTCAGTACTTC. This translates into CASSLRYRENIQYF.

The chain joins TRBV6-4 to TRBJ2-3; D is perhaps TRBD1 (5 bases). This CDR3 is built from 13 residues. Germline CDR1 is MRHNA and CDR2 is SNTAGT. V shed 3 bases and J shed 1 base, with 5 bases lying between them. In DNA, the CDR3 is TGTGCCAGCAGTGAAGGGGGCACAGATACGCAGTATTTT. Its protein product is CASSEGGTDTQYF.

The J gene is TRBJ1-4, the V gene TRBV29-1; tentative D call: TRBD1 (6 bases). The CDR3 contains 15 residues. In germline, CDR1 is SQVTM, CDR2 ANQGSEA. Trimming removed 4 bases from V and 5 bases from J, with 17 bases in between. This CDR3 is CSVGVDSALNEKLFF. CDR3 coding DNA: TGCAGCGTTGGCGTGGACAGTGCCCTGAATGAAAAACTGTTTTTT.

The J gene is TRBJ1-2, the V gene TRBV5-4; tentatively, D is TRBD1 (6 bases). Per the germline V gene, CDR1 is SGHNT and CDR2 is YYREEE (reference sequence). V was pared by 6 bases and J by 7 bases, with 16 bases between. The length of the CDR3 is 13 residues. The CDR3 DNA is TGTGCCAGCACCCGGGGAGGGGGATTTGGCTACACCTTC. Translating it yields CASTRGGGFGYTF.

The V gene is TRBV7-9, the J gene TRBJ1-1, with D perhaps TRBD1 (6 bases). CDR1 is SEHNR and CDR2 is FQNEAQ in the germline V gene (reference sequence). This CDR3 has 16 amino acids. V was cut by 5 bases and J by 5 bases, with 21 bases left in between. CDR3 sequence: CASSSGRKQGGTEAFF. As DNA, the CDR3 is TGTGCCAGCAGCAGTGGCCGAAAACAGGGAGGTACTGAAGCTTTCTTT.

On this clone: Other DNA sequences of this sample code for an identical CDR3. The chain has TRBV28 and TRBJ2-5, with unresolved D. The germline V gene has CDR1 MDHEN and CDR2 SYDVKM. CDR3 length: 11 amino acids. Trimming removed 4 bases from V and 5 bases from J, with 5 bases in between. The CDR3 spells CASSSRETQYF. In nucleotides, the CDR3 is TGTGCCAGCAGTTCCAGGGAGACCCAGTACTTC.

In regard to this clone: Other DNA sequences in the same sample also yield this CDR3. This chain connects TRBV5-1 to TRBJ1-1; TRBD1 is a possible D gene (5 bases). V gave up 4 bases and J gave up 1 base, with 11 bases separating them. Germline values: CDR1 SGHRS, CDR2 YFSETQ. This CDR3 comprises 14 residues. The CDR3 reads CASSQGGGNTEAFF. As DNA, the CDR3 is TGCGCCAGCAGCCAGGGTGGCGGGAACACTGAAGCTTTCTTT.

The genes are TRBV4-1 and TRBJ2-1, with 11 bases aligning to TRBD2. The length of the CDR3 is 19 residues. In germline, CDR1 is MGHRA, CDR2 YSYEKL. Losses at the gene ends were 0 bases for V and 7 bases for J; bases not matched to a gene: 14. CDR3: CASSQESATSGTFWNEQFF. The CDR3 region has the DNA TGCGCCAGCAGCCAAGAATCCGCGACTAGCGGGACCTTTTGGAATGAGCAGTTCTTC.

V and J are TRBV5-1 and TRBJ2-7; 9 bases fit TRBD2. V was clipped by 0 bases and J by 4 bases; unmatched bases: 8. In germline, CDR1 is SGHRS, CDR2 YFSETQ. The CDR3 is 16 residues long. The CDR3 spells CASSLGPSGMGYEQYF. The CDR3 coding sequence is TGCGCCAGCAGCTTGGGGCCTAGCGGGATGGGGTACGAGCAGTACTTC.

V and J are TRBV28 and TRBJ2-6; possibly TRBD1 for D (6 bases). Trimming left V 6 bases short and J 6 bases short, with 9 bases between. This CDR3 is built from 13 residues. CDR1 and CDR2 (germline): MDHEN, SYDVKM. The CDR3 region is CASSRTVANVLTF. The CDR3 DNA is TGTGCCAGCAGCCGGACAGTGGCCAACGTCCTGACTTTC.

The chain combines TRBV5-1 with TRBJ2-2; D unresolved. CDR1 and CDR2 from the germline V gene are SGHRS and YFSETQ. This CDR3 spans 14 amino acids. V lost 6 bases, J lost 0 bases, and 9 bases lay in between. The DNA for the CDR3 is TGCGCCAGCAATCTCGAGGCGAACACCGGGGAGCTGTTTTTT. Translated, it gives CASNLEANTGELFF.